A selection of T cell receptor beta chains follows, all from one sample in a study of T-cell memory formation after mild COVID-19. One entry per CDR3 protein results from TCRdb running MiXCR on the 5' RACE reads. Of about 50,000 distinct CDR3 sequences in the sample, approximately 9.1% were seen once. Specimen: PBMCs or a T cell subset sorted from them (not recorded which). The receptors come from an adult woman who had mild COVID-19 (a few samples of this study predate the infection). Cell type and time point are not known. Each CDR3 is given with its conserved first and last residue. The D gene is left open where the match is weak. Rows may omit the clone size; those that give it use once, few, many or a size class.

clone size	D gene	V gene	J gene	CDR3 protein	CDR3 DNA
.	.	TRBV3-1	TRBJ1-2	CASSQGQAVYGYTF	TGTGCCAGCAGCCAAGGACAGGCGGTCTATGGCTACACCTTC
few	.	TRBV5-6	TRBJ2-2	CASSLVHPTGELFF	TGTGCCAGCAGCTTGGTGCATCCCACCGGGGAGCTGTTTTTT
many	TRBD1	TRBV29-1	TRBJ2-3	CSVDRDTDTQYF	TGCAGCGTGGACAGGGACACAGATACGCAGTATTTT
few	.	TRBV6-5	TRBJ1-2	CASTGGYGYTF	TGTGCCAGCACGGGGGGCTATGGCTACACCTTC
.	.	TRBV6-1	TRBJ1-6	CASSSHAETLPLHF	TGTGCCAGCAGTTCCCACGCAGAAACTTTGCCCCTCCACTTT
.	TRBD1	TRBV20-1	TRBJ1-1	CSAREIGTGMNTEAFF	TGCAGTGCTAGGGAGATCGGGACAGGGATGAACACTGAAGCTTTCTTT
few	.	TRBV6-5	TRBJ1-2	CASAERSLGGYTF	TGTGCCAGCGCCGAGCGCTCCCTTGGGGGCTACACCTTC
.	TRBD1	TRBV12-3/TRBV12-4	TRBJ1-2	CASSRGQGENYGYTF	TGTGCCAGCAGCCGAGGACAGGGAGAGAACTATGGCTACACCTTC
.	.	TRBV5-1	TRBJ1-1	CASTSLSGATEAFF	TGCGCCAGCACCTCCCTGTCGGGGGCCACTGAAGCTTTCTTT
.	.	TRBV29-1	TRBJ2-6	CSVVPLDREGSGANVLTF	TGCAGCGTTGTCCCCTTGGACAGGGAGGGCTCTGGGGCCAACGTCCTGACTTTC
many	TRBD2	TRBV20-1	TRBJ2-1	CSATPPSGGYNEQFF	TGCAGTGCTACCCCTCCTAGCGGGGGGTACAATGAGCAGTTCTTC
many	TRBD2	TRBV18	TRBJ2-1	CASSLALAGGPGEQFF	TGTGCCAGCTCACTGGCCTTAGCGGGAGGGCCAGGTGAGCAGTTCTTC
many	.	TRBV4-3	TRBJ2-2	CASSQEEGNTGELFF	TGCGCCAGCAGCCAAGAGGAAGGAAACACCGGGGAGCTGTTTTTT
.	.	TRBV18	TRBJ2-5	CASSPAMGSNKAETQYF	TGTGCCAGCTCACCTGCCATGGGCTCGAATAAAGCGGAGACCCAGTACTTC
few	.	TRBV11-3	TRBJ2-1	CASSSGGRNEQFF	TGTGCCAGCAGCTCAGGTGGCAGGAATGAGCAGTTCTTC
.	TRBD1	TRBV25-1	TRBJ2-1	CASSGEGAIVRNEQFF	TGTGCCAGCAGTGGAGAGGGGGCAATTGTAAGGAATGAGCAGTTCTTC
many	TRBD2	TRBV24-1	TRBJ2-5	CAASGGETQYF	TGTGCCGCCTCCGGGGGGGAGACCCAGTACTTC
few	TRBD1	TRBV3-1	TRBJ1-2	CASSRDSLYGYTF	TGTGCCAGCAGTCGGGACAGCCTCTATGGCTACACCTTC
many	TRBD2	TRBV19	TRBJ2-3	CASSMNSGGTDTQYF	TGTGCCAGTAGTATGAATAGCGGGGGCACAGATACGCAGTATTTT
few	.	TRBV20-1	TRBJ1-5	CSASGRTVNQPQHF	TGCAGTGCTAGTGGTCGGACCGTGAATCAGCCCCAGCATTTT
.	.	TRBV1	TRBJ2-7	CTSTMASGRSNLYEQYF	TGCACCAGCACCATGGCTAGCGGGAGAAGTAACTTATACGAGCAGTACTTC
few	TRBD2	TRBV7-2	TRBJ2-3	CASSPQLRTSGRVSTDTQYF	TGTGCCAGCAGCCCGCAATTAAGGACTAGCGGGAGGGTCAGCACAGATACGCAGTATTTT
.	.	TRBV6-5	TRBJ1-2	CASRSSRSYGYTF	TGTGCCAGCAGGTCTTCTCGCAGCTATGGCTACACCTTC
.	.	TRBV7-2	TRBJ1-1	CASSLEQRTEAFF	TGTGCCAGCAGCTTAGAACAGCGAACTGAAGCTTTCTTT
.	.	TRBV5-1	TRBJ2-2	CASSPGGRYNTGELFF	TGCGCCAGCAGCCCCGGGGGACGCTACAACACCGGGGAGCTGTTTTTT
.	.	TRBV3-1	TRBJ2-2	CASSRPNGAGELFF	TGTGCCAGCAGCCGTCCCAATGGGGCCGGGGAGCTGTTTTTT
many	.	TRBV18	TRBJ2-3	CASSPRDRTDTQYF	TGTGCCAGCTCACCCCGGGACCGCACAGATACGCAGTATTTT
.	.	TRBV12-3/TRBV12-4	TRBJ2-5	CASSFIGQTQYF	TGTGCCAGCAGTTTTATTGGTCAGACCCAGTACTTC
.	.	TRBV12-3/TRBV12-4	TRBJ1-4	CASSSVGGAIEKLFF	TGTGCCAGCAGTTCTGTGGGTGGGGCCATTGAAAAACTGTTTTTT
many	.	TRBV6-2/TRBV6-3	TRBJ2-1	CASSWVGRYNEQFF	TGTGCCAGCAGTTGGGTGGGAAGGTACAATGAGCAGTTCTTC
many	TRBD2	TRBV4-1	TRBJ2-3	CASSQDMSGGYGDTQYF	TGCGCCAGCAGCCAAGATATGAGCGGGGGCTACGGAGATACGCAGTATTTT
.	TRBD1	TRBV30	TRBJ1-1	CAWSTPGTENTEAFF	TGTGCCTGGAGTACACCAGGGACAGAGAACACTGAAGCTTTCTTT
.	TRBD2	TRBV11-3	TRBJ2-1	CASSAAGERGLYNEQFF	TGTGCCAGCAGCGCCGCGGGGGAGCGGGGGCTCTACAATGAGCAGTTCTTC
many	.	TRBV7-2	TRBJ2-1	CASSFSGEPYNEQFF	TGTGCCAGCAGCTTTAGCGGCGAACCTTACAATGAGCAGTTCTTC
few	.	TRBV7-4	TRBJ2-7	CASSLECWRGRLQYF	TGTGCCAGCAGCTTAGAGTGCTGGCGGGGCCGCTTGCAGTACTTC
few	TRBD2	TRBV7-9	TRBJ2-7	CATGGGGYEQYF	TGTGCCACCGGGGGGGGGGGCTACGAGCAGTACTTC
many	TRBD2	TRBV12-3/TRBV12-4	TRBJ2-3	CASSSTGTSRPDTQYF	TGTGCCAGCAGTTCTACCGGGACTAGCCGCCCAGATACGCAGTATTTT
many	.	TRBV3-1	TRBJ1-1	CASSYRVDTEAFF	TGTGCCAGCAGCTACAGGGTTGACACTGAAGCTTTCTTT
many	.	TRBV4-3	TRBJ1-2	CASSQDGAVQTTANYGYTF	TGCGCCAGCAGCCAAGATGGGGCAGTCCAGACAACAGCTAACTATGGCTACACCTTC
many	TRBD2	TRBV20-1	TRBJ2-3	CSGAAGVTDTQYF	TGCAGTGGAGCAGCGGGGGTCACAGATACGCAGTATTTT
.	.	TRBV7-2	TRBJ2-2	CASSLLSRTGELFF	TGTGCCAGCAGCCTTCTTAGCCGGACCGGGGAGCTGTTTTTT
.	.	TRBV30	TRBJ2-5	CAWSSIARGETQYF	TGTGCCTGGAGTTCTATTGCCAGGGGAGAGACCCAGTACTTC
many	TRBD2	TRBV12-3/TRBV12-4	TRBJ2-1	CASASSGSGNEQFF	TGTGCCAGTGCATCTAGCGGGAGTGGCAATGAGCAGTTCTTC
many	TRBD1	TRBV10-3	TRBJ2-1	CAVNTGATTNEQFF	TGTGCCGTCAATACAGGGGCCACGACTAATGAGCAGTTCTTC
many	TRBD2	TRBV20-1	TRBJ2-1	CSAYLSGRVYNEQFF	TGCAGTGCTTACCTTAGCGGGAGGGTCTACAATGAGCAGTTCTTC
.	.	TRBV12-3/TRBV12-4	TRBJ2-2	CASPILWEEPNTGELFF	TGTGCCAGCCCAATTTTGTGGGAGGAGCCGAACACCGGGGAGCTGTTTTTT
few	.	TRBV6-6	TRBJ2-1	CASIGYNEQFF	TGTGCCAGCATTGGGTACAATGAGCAGTTCTTC